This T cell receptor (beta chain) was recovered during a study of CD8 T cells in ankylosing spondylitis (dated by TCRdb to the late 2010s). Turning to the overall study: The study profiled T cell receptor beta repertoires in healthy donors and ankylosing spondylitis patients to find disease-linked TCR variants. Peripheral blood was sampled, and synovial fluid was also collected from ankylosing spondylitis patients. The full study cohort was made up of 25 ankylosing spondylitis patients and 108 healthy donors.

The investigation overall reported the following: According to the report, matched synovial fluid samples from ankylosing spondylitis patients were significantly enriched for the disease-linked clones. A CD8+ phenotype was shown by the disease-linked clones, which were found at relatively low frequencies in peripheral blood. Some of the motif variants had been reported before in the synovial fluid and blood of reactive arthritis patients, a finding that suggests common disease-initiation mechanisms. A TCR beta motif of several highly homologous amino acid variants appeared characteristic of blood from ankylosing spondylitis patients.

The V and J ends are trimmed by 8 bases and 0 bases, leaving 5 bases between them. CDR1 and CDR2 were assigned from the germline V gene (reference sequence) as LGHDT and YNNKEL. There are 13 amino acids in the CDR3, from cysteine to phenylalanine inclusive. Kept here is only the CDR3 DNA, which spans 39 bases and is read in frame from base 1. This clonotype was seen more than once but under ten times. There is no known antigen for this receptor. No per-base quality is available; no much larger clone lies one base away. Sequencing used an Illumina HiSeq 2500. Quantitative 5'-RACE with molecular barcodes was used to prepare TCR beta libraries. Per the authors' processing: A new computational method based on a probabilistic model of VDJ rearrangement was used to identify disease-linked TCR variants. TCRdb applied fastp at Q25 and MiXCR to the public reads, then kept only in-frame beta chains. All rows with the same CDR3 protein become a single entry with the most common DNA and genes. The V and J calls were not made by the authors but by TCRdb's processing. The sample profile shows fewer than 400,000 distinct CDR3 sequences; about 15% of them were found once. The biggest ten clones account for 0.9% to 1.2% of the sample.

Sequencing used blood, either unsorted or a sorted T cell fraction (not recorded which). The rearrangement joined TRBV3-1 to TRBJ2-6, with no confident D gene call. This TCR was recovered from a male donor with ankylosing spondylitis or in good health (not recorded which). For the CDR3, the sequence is CASSNSGANVLTF. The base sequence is TGTGCCAGCTCCAACTCTGGGGCCAACGTCCTGACTTTC.